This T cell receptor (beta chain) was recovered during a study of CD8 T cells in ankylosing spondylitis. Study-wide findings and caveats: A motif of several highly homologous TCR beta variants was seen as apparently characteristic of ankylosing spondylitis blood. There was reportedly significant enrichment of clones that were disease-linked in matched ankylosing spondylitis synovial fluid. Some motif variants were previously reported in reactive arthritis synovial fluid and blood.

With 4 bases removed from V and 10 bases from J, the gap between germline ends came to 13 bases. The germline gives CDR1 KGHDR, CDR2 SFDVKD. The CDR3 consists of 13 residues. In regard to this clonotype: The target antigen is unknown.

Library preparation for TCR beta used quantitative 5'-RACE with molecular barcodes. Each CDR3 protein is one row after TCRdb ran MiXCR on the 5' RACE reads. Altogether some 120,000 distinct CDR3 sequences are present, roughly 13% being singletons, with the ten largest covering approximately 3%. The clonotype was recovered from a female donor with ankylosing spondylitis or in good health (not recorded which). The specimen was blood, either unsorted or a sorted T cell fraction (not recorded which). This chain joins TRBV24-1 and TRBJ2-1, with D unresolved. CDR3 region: CATSDVGNAEQFF. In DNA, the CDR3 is TGTGCCACCAGTGACGTTGGAAATGCCGAGCAGTTCTTC.